This T cell receptor beta chain was recovered during a study of T-cell reconstitution after alpha-beta-depleted transplantation in children. Using unique molecular identifiers, the investigators prepared the TCRbeta library. One entry per CDR3 protein results from TCRdb running MiXCR on the PCR reads. Counted here are some 460,000 distinct CDR3 sequences, under 20% occurring once; the ten biggest clones make up 25% to 30%. Whole-study findings and limits: When one year had passed after transplant, most T-cell counts and diversity came from newly produced T cells.

The CDR3 runs to 13 residues. Trimming took 7 bases from V and 4 from J; bases not matched to a gene: 7. Germline values: CDR1 SGHRS, CDR2 YFSETQ. On this clonotype: Its antigen is currently unknown.

This material consisted of PBMCs, mostly from graft donor cells, taken 360 days after TCRalphabeta/CD19-depleted stem cell transplant. The receptor was derived from a boy in the first two years of life who had a stem cell transplant for Wiskott-Aldrich syndrome, so the T cells may come from the graft donor. V and J are TRBV5-1 and TRBJ2-5, with 7 bases lining up with TRBD1. CDR3 nucleotides: TGCGCCAGCCGACCTACAGGGGCAGAGACCCAGTACTTC. It is translated as CASRPTGAETQYF.